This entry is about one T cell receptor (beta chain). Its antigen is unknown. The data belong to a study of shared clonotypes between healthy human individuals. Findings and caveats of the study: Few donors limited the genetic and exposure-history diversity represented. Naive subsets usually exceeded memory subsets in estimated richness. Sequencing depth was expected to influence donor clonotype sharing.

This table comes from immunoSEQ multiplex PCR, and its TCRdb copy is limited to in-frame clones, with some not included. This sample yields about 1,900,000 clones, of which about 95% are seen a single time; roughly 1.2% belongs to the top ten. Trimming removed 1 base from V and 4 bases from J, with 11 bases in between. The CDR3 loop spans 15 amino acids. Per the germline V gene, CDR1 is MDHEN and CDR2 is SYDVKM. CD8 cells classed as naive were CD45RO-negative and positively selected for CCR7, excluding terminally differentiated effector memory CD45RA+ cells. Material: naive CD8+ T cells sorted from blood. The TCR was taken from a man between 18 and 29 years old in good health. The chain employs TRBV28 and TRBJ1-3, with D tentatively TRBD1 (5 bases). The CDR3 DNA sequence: TGTGCCAGCAGTTTATTTGGGGGACCAGGAAACACCATATATTTT. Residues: CASSLFGGPGNTIYF.